This TCR beta chain was identified during a study of regulatory T cells in long-lasting Graves disease. Study overall: Newly diagnosed Graves' patients had taken antithyroid drugs under 3 months.

The V gene's germline CDR1 is SGHVS and CDR2 FNYEAQ. The CDR3 is 14 residues long. The V end lost 3 bases, the J end lost 2 bases, and 5 bases lay between the germline ends. Investigators prepared the TCR beta libraries by applying iRepertoire HTBI primers and Arm-PCR of CDR3 regions. TCRdb reanalysed the multiplex PCR reads using MiXCR and keeps one entry per CDR3 protein. The profile shows roughly 610,000 distinct CDR3 sequences, about 15% of them singletons. Whole-study results and caveats: Rather than thyroid tissue, only peripheral blood underwent study.

This sample's time point: newly diagnosed GD, antithyroid drugs for less than 3 months. PBMC-derived RNA was used for the TCR library. A remark on this clonotype: Its antigen is undetermined.

This sample was also put to use in a study of T cells in Graves' hyperthyroidism and ophthalmopathy. That publication notes: An initial round of RT-PCR targeting the TCR CDR3 relied on the HTBI primer set. Blood held most thyroid clonotypes expanded above 0.001 frequency.

The TCR was taken from a woman under 40 with Graves disease. The chain uses TRBV7-6 and TRBJ2-6; no reliable D call. This sample comprised peripheral blood mononuclear cells (PBMCs), obtained at new diagnosis, from a patient treated with antithyroid drugs. The DNA for the CDR3 is TGTGCCAGCAGCTTTCAGGCTGGGGCCAACGTCCTGACTTTC. This codes for CASSFQAGANVLTF.